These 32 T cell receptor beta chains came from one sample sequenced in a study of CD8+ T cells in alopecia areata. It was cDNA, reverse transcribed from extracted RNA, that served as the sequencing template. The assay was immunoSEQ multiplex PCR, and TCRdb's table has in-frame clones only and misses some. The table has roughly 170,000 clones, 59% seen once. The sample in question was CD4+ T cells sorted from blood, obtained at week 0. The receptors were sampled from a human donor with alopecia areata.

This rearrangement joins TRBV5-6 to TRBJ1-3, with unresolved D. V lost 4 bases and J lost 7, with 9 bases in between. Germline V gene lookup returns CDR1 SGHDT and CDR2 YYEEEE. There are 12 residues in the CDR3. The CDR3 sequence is CASSREVNTIYF. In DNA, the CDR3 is TGTGCCAGCAGCCGTGAGGTTAACACCATATATTTT.

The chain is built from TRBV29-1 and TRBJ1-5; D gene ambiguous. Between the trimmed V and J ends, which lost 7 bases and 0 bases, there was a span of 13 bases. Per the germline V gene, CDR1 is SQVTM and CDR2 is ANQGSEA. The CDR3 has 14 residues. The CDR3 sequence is CSAVGRDSNQPQHF. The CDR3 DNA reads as TGCAGCGCAGTCGGACGGGATAGCAATCAGCCCCAGCATTTT.

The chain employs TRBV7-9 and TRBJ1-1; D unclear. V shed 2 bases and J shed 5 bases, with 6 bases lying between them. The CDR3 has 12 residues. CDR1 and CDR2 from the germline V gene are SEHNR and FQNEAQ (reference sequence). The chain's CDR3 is CASSLRDTEAFF. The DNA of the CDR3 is TGTGCCAGCAGCTTAAGGGATACTGAAGCTTTCTTT.

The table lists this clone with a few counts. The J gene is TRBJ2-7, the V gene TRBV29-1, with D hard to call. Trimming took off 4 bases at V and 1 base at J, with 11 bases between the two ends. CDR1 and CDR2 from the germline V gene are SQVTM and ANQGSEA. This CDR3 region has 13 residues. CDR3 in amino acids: CSVGRTQSYEQYF. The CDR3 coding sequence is TGCAGCGTTGGCAGGACCCAATCCTACGAGCAGTACTTC.

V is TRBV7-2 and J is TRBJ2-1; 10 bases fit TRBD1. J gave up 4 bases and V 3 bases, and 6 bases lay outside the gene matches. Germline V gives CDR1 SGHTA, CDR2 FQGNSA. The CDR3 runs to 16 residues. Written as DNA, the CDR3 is TGTGCCAGCAGCTTGGCCGGGACAGGGGCATACAATGAGCAGTTCTTC. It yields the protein CASSLAGTGAYNEQFF.

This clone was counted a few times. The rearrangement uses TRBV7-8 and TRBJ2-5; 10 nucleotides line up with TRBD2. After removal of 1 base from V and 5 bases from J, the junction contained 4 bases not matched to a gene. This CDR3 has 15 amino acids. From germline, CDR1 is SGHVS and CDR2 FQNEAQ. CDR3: CASSLGLAGVETQYF. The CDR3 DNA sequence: TGTGCCAGCAGCTTAGGTCTAGCGGGGGTTGAGACCCAGTACTTC. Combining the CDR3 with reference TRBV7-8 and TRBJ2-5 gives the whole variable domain GAGVSQSPRYKVAKRGQDVALRCDPISGHVSLFWYQQALGQGPEFLTYFQNEAQLDKSGLPSDRFFAERPEGSVSTLKIQRTQQEDSAVYLCASSLGLAGVETQYFGPGTRLLVL.

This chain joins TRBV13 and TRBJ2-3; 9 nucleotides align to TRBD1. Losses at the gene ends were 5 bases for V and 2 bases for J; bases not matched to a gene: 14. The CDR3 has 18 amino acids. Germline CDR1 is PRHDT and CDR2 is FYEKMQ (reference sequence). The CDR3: CASSLGTWDRDFTDTQYF. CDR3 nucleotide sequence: TGTGCCAGCAGCCTGGGTACCTGGGACAGGGACTTCACAGATACGCAGTATTTT.

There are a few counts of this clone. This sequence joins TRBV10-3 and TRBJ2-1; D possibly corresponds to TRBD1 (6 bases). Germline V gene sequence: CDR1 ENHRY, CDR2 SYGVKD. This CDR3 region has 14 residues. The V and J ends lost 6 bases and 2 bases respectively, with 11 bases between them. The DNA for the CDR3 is TGTGCCATCAGCGACGGACAGCCCTACAATGAGCAGTTCTTC. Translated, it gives CAISDGQPYNEQFF.

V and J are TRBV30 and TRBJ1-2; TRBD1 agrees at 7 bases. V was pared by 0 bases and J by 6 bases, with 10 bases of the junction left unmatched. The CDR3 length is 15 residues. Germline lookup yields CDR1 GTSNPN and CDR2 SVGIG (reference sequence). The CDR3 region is CAWSVSGQVAHGYTF. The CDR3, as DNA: TGTGCCTGGAGTGTAAGTGGACAGGTTGCCCATGGCTACACCTTC.

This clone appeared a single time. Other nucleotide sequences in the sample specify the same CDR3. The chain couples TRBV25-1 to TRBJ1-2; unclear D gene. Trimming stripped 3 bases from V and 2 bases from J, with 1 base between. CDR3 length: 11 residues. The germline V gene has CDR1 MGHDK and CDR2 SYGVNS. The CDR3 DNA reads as TGTGCCAGCAGTGAGAACTATGGCTACACCTTC. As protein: CASSENYGYTF.

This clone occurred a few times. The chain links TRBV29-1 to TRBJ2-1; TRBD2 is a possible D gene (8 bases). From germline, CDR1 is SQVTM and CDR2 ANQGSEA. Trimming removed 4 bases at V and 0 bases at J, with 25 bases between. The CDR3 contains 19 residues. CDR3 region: CSVGGSGGVAGLSYNEQFF. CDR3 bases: TGCAGCGTTGGGGGGTCAGGGGGAGTAGCGGGGCTCTCCTACAATGAGCAGTTCTTC.

The CDR3 loop is CASSLDGVIGSNYGYTF. CDR3 nucleotides: TGCGCCAGCAGCTTGGATGGGGTTATAGGATCTAACTATGGCTACACCTTC. The rearrangement uses TRBV5-1 and TRBJ1-2, with D unclear. V lost 0 bases, J lost 0 bases, and 15 bases lay in between. CDR1 is SGHRS, CDR2 YFSETQ, per germline. CDR3 length: 17 residues. The full variable domain, with the rest looked up from reference TRBV5-1 and TRBJ1-2, is KAGVTQTPRYLIKTRGQQVTLSCSPISGHRSVSWYQQTPGQGLQFLFEYFSETQRNKGNFPGRFSGRQFSNSRSEMNVSTLELGDSALYLCASSLDGVIGSNYGYTFGSGTRLTVV.

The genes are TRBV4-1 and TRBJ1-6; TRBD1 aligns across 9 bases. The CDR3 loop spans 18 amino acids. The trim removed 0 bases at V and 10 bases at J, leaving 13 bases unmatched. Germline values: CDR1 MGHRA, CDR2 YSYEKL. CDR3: CASSQDLSGGQGRSPLHF. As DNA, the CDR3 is TGCGCCAGCAGCCAAGATCTGTCAGGGGGACAGGGAAGGTCACCCCTCCACTTT.

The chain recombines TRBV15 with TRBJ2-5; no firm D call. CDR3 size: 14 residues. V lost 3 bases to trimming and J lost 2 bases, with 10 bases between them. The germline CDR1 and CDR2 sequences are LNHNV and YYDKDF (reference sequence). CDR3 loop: CATSRRGRQETQYF. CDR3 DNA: TGTGCCACCAGCAGGCGAGGCAGACAAGAGACCCAGTACTTC.

CDR3 residues: CSAAGTPTNTGELFF. The CDR3 DNA reads TGCAGCGCTGCGGGGACACCCACCAACACCGGGGAGCTGTTTTTT. The chain links TRBV29-1 to TRBJ2-2; D is possibly TRBD1 or TRBD2 (6 bases each). The CDR3 covers 15 residues. V was trimmed by 7 bases and J by 2 bases, leaving 17 bases between them. CDR1 is SQVTM, CDR2 ANQGSEA, per germline.

CDR3 in DNA: TGTGCCAGCAGCTTAGAACCGAACTACGAGCAGTACTTC. Its translation: CASSLEPNYEQYF. This chain connects TRBV7-8 to TRBJ2-7; D is undetermined. Trimming took 1 base from V and 3 from J, leaving 7 bases between them. The germline gives CDR1 SGHVS, CDR2 FQNEAQ. This CDR3 region has 13 residues.

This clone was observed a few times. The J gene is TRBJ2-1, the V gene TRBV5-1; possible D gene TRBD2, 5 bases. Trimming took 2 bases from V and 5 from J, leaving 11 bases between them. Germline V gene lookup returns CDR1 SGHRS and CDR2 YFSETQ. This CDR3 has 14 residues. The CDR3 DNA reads TGCGCCAGCAGCTTTCAAGCGGAGAACAATGAGCAGTTCTTC. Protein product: CASSFQAENNEQFF.

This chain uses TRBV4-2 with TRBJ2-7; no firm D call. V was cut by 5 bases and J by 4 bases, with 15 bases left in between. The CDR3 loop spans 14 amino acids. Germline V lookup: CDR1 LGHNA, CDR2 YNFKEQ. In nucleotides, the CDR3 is TGTGCCAGCAGCTTGCGGTTGGCCTCTTACGAGCAGTACTTC. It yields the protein CASSLRLASYEQYF.

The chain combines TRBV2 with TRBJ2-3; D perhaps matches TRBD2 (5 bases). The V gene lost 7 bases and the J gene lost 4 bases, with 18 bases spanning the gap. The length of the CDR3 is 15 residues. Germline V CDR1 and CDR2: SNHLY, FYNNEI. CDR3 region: CASKTQPGLADTQYF. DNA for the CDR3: TGTGCCAGCAAGACTCAACCTGGACTCGCAGATACGCAGTATTTT. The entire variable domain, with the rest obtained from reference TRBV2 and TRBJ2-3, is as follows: EPEVTQTPSHQVTQMGQEVILRCVPISNHLYFYWYRQILGQKVEFLVSFYNNEISEKSEIFDDQFSVERPDGSNFTLKIRSTKLEDSAMYFCASKTQPGLADTQYFGPGTRLTVL.

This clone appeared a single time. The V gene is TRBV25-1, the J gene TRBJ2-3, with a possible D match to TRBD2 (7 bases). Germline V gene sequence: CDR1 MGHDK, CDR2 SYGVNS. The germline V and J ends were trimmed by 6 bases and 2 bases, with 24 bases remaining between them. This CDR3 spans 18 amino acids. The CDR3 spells CASSTSSGGGHDTDTQYF. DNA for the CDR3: TGTGCCAGCAGCACCTCAAGTGGGGGGGGACACGACACAGATACGCAGTATTTT.

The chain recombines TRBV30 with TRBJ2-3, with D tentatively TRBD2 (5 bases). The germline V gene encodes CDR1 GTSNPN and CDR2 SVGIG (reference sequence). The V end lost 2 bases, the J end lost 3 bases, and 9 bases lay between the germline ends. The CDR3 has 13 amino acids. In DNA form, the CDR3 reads TGTGCCTGGAGTCCGCCGGGGACAGATACGCAGTATTTT. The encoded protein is CAWSPPGTDTQYF.

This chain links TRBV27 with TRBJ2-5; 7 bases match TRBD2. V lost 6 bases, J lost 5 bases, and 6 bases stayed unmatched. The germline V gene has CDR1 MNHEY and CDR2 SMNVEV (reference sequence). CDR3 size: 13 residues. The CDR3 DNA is TGTGCCAGCAGGGGGGGGTCACGGGAGACCCAGTACTTC. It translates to CASRGGSRETQYF.

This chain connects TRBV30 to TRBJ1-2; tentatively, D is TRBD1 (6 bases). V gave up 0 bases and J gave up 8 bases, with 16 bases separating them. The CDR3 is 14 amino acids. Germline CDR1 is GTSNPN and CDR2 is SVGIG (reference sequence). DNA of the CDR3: TGTGCCTGGAGTGTAAGGACAGCCTCCCTGGGCTACACCTTC. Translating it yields CAWSVRTASLGYTF.

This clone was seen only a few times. The CDR3 region is CSVDGGGGGTQYF. The DNA of the CDR3 is TGCAGCGTTGACGGCGGGGGAGGCGGGACCCAGTACTTC. The J gene is TRBJ2-5, the V gene TRBV29-1, with 7 nucleotides matching TRBD2. The CDR3 has 13 residues. Germline loops: CDR1 SQVTM, CDR2 ANQGSEA. Trimming cost V 3 bases and J 7 bases; bases outside gene matches: 8.

CDR3 region: CSAGTGVGYEQYF. For the CDR3, the DNA is TGCAGCGCTGGGACAGGGGTTGGCTACGAGCAGTACTTC. The chain carries TRBV29-1 and TRBJ2-7; 10 bases line up with TRBD1. Per the germline V gene, CDR1 is SQVTM and CDR2 is ANQGSEA. The V gene end was trimmed by 7 bases and the J gene end by 3 bases; junction bases not matched to a gene: 6. The CDR3 covers 13 residues.

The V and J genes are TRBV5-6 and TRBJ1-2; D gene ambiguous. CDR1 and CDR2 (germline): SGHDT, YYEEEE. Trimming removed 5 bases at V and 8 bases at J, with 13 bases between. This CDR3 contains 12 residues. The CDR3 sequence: CASSYPLGGYTF. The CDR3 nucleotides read TGTGCCAGCAGTTATCCCTTGGGGGGCTACACCTTC.

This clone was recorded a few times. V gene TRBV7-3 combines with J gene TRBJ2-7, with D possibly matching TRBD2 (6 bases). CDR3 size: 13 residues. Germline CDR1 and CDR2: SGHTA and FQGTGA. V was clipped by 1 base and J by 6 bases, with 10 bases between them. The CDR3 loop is CASSLRSGGEQYF. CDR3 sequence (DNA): TGTGCCAGCAGCTTAAGGTCCGGGGGCGAGCAGTACTTC.

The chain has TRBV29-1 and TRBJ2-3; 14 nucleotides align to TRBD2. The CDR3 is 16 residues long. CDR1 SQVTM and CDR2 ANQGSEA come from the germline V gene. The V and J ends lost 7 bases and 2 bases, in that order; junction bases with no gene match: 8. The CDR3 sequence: CSAEGTSGGLTDTQYF. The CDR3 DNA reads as TGCAGCGCCGAAGGGACTAGCGGGGGCCTCACAGATACGCAGTATTTT.

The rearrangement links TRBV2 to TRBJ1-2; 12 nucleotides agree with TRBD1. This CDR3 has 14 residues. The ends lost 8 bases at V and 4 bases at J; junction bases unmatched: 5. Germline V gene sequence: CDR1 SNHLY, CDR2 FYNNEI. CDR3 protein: CASGGQGAIYGYTF. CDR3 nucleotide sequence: TGTGCCAGCGGGGGACAGGGGGCGATCTATGGCTACACCTTC.

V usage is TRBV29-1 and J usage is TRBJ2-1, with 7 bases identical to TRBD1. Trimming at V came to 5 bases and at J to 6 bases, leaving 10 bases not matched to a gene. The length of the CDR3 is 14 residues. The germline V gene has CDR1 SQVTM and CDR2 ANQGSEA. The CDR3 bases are TGCAGCGTTAAAGTGACAGGGCCGGGCAATGAGCAGTTCTTC. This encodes CSVKVTGPGNEQFF.

CDR3 amino acids: CASSVSGGGQETQYF. The CDR3 region has the DNA TGTGCCAGCAGCGTTTCGGGGGGCGGCCAAGAGACCCAGTACTTC. The V gene is TRBV7-8, the J gene TRBJ2-5; a possible D gene is TRBD2 (7 bases). Germline V lookup: CDR1 SGHVS, CDR2 FQNEAQ. V was shortened by 5 bases and J by 1 base, with 14 bases between the two germline ends. The CDR3 has 15 residues.

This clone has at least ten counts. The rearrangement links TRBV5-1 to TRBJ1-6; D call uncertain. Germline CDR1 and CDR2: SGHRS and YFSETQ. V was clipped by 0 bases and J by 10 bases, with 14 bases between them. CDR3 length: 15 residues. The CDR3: CASSLGQSLGSPLHF. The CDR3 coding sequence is TGCGCCAGCAGCTTGGGACAATCCTTGGGGTCACCCCTCCACTTT.